This T cell receptor beta chain appears in the sequencing data of a study of T-cell reconstitution after alpha-beta-depleted transplantation in children. The sample holds many counts of this clonotype. The authors prepared the TCRbeta library with unique molecular identifiers. Using its own MiXCR run on the PCR reads, TCRdb lists one record per CDR3 protein. The table has roughly 240,000 distinct CDR3 sequences, roughly 7.7% seen once. This sample comprised PBMCs, mostly from graft donor cells, obtained 180 days after TCRalphabeta/CD19-depleted stem cell transplant. This clonotype was obtained from a male patient aged 5 to 17 who had a stem cell transplant for acute lymphoblastic leukemia, so the T cells may come from the graft donor.

CDR3 nucleotide sequence: TGCGCCAGCCCCCAAGCGGGGGGGGAGATTACGGTTAATGAGCAGTTCTTC. It encodes CASPQAGGEITVNEQFF. The rearrangement joins TRBV4-3 to TRBJ2-1; 10 bases map to TRBD2. V shed 8 bases and J 7 bases; nucleotides not matched to a gene: 17. Germline V CDR1 and CDR2: LGHNA, YSLEER. This CDR3 is built from 17 residues.